This T cell receptor beta chain came from a study of blood T cell repertoires in COVID-19. TCRdb keeps only in-frame clones here, not all; method: immunoSEQ multiplex PCR. The data show about 230,000 clones, more than 80% seen once. V shed 3 bases and J shed 0 bases, with 12 bases lying between them. This CDR3 is 15 amino acids long. Germline CDR1 reads GTSNPN; CDR2 reads SVGIG (reference sequence). This chain connects TRBV30 to TRBJ1-3; D is perhaps TRBD1 (5 bases). Sequenced sample: peripheral blood. The clonotype comes from a young man with COVID-19, enrolled during active disease. CDR3 region: CAWRVGVSSGNTIYF. The CDR3, as DNA: TGTGCCTGGAGGGTAGGGGTGAGCTCTGGAAACACCATATATTTT.